This TCR beta chain was identified in a study of cytotoxic CD8 clonotypes in ibrutinib-treated CLL. In the study overall: Responses: around 24 partial, 2 complete; after median about 68 months, about 15 stayed remitted, approximately twelve progressed. General study points: Patients with sustained remission and those progressing were sampled at differing times.

A note on this clone: What it binds is not known.

Target depth was 1 in 200,000 to 1 in 1 million T cells, about 10x per clonotype. Profiled with immunoSEQ multiplex PCR; TCRdb holds only in-frame clones, not every one. Of roughly 23,000 clones in the sample, 70% to 80% were seen once. PBMCs were cryopreserved, and around 1.9 micrograms of genomic DNA from them went into TCR beta libraries. This CDR3 is built from 13 residues. Trimming took off 4 bases at V and 5 bases at J, with 9 bases between the two ends. CDR1 and CDR2 from the germline V gene are MNHNS and SASEGT. Sequences were derived from PBMCs, sampled before ibrutinib treatment. This sequence joins TRBV6-1 and TRBJ1-5; D uncertain. This clonotype originated in a human donor with chronic lymphocytic leukemia. The CDR3 DNA sequence: TGTGCCAGCAGTGGTGAGTCGGATCAGCCCCAGCATTTT. Translated, it gives CASSGESDQPQHF.